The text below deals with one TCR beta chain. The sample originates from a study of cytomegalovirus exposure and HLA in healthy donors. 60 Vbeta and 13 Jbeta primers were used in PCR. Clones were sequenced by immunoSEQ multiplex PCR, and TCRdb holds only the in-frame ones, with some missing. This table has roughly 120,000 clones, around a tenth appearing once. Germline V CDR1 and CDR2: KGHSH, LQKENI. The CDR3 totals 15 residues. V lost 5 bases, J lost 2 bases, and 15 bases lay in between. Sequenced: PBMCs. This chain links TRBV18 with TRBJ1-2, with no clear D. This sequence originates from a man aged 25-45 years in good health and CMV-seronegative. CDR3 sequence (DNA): TGTGCCAGCTCAGTTAATCAGAACTACAACTATGGCTACACCTTC. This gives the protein CASSVNQNYNYGYTF.